This section outlines one TCR beta chain sequence together with its context. Its antigen is still unknown. No base quality values were provided; no much bigger clone lies one nucleotide off. The sample originates from a study of shared clonotypes between healthy human individuals (TCRdb year 2020). The study in broad terms: The cohort included three men and a couple of women between 18 and 49 years of age. For each donor, CD4 naive and CD4 memory were each run on three plates, CD8 naive on two plates, and CD8 memory on one plate. To estimate repertoire size and how much clonotypes are shared between individuals, the study performed deep sequencing of blood TCR repertoires from about five healthy adults. To increase sequencing depth and limit assay-specific biases, different laboratories used diverse techniques to prepare libraries and sequence TCR repertoires. Leukapheresis yielded between about 0.8 and 8.9 billion PBMCs per donor.

Paper-wide results and their limitations: Naive subsets generally had larger estimated clonotype richness than memory subsets. Sampling was limited to blood, and TCR repertoires in tissue likely differ from TCR repertoires in blood. Pairwise subsampling led to the expectation that sequencing depth would affect the degree of clonotype sharing among donors. The small number of donors limited the genetic and exposure-history diversity represented. Higher generation probabilities were observed for clonotypes shared by all four sorted-subset donors than for non-shared clonotypes. Rarefaction of sorted-subset datasets indicated incomplete sequencing despite the large sequencing depth. Across a handful of donors, around 5.4% of naive CD4, over 3% of naive CD8, approximately 2.5% of memory CD4, and 0.4% of memory CD8 clonotypes were shared.

TCR CDR3 regions were amplified from genomic DNA by multiplex PCR using the deep immunoSEQ assay. For each cell subset, the extracted genomic DNA was distributed evenly across all wells of several immunoSEQ 96-well plates, and each plate served as one replicate. For sorted subsets, each replicate PCR was loaded with 200 ng genomic DNA, equivalent to 25,000 to 30,000 T cell genomes. Purified libraries were quantified with a Qubit 3.0 fluorometer, sized on a Bioanalyzer 2100, and re-quantified with the KAPA Library Quantification kit. Each immunoSEQ 96-well plate was sequenced on its own single-read 150-cycle Illumina NextSeq 550 flow cell. The published analysis was carried out like this. The immunoSEQ output contained only junctional sequences without quality scores, so filtering could not match that applied to full-length reads. Sequences were annotated with PyIR, a Python wrapper for IgBLAST v1.9, using IMGT germline references to assign V/J genes and CDR3. Reads were filtered out if the reads had weak V/J assignments (E-value above 1e-6), no CDR3, stop codons, out-of-frame junctions, or ambiguous translated residues. V3J clonotypes were defined as sequences sharing an identical inferred V gene, J gene, and CDR3 amino acid sequence. Percentage overlap between repertoires was computed as shared unique clonotypes divided by the size of the smaller repertoire. Three approaches were used to assess repertoire richness: RTK rarefaction, the Chao1 estimator, and Recon v2.1 estimates of unobserved clonotypes. Generation probabilities for all TCRbeta clonotypes obtained by the gDNA method from a handful of donors were computed using OLGA. TCRdb obtained this table from immuneACCESS and retained in-frame rearrangements with V and J assigned. These tables miss some clones; where compared with another copy, unresolved V genes account for less than half of the shortfall, and the remainder is unexplained. The V and J calls and the clone size are those of that table, but D and trimming were determined from the DNA. Within this sample are under 1 million clones, with 90% to 95% of them counted one time only. The ten largest clones represent nearly 25% of the sample.

CD8 naive samples consisted of CD45RO-negative cells that were positively selected for CCR7, yielding a CD45RA+CCR7+ population without TemRA cells. The donors were healthy, HIV-negative adults with no recently reported acute infections or vaccinations. Only Caucasian adults living in Nashville, Tennessee, USA were represented among the donors. Blood was collected by leukapheresis, and PBMCs were isolated by Ficoll-Histopaque density gradient centrifugation and then cryopreserved in liquid nitrogen vapor phase. Analytical flow cytometry was used to check the purity and quantity of each magnetically sorted T cell population. Genomic DNA was isolated from every sorted fraction and measured by UV absorbance on a Nanodrop 2000c. Cut back by 1 base and 0 bases, the V and J ends lie 13 bases apart. The cysteine opens and the phenylalanine closes a CDR3 of 16 amino acids. Of all the DNA, just the CDR3 is kept, 48 bases in frame from base 1. Per the germline V gene, MGHRA is the CDR1 and YSYEKL is the CDR2.

Sequenced material: naive CD8+ T cells sorted from blood. The intended sense of this specimen's cell subset or site label: CD45RA+CCR7+. The source is a man aged 25-45 years in good health. The chain joins TRBV4-1 to TRBJ2-7; the D gene is perhaps TRBD1 or TRBD2, as each covers 6 bases. The base sequence is TGCGCCAGCAGCCAAGGGACGGGGGCTGGCTCCTACGAGCAGTACTTC. This encodes CASSQGTGAGSYEQYF.